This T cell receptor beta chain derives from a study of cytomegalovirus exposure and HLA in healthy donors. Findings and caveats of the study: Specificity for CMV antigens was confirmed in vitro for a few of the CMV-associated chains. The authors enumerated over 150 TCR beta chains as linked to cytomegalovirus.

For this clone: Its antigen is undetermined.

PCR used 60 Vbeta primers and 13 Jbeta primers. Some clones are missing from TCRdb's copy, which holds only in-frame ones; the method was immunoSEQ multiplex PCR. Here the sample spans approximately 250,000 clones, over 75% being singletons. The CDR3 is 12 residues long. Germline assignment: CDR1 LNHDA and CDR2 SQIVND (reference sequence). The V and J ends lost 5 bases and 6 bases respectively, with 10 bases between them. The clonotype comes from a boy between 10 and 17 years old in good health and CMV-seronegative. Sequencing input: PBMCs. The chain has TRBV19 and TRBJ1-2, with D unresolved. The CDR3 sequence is CASSSSIDGYTF. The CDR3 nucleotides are TGTGCCAGTAGTTCGTCCATAGATGGCTACACCTTC.